Reported below is one TCR beta chain. Its matching antigen is unknown. The entry originates in a study of Graves' ophthalmopathy and Graves' hyperthyroidism. Diagnosis was based on clinical symptoms, serum thyroxine, TRAb, thyroid ultrasound and orbital computed tomography. The PBMCs used were ones drawn from 7.5 to 10 ml of fresh peripheral blood. Study-level points and caveats: Appearing in blood as well were most expanded thyroid clonotypes above 0.001 frequency. Using a 13-signature model, the authors split ophthalmopathy from stable hyperthyroidism, with roughly 91% sensitivity and approximately 81% specificity.

Germline values: CDR1 MDHEN, CDR2 SYDVKM. CDR3 length: 14 amino acids. Trimming stripped 4 bases from V and 5 bases from J, with 14 bases between. The TCR beta CDR3 regions underwent amplification from RNA transcripts. RT-PCR with HTBI primers came first, then second-round multiplex PCR. TCRdb ran MiXCR on the multiplex PCR reads and lists one entry per CDR3 protein. The sample has about 390,000 distinct CDR3 sequences, approximately 18% seen once. The sequenced material came from peripheral blood. The source of this sequence is an adult woman with stable Graves' hyperthyroidism. V usage is TRBV28 and J usage is TRBJ1-1; D is perhaps TRBD1 (6 bases). CDR3 amino acids: CASSSQGIVTEAFF. CDR3 DNA: TGTGCCAGCAGTTCACAGGGAATTGTGACTGAAGCTTTCTTT.